The 18 T cell receptor beta chains in this list originate from one sample, sequenced in a study of cytomegalovirus exposure and HLA in healthy donors. The PCR contained 60 Vbeta and 13 Jbeta primers. Libraries were prepared by immunoSEQ multiplex PCR; TCRdb keeps only in-frame clonotypes and omits some of them. The table lists some 180,000 clones, about four fifths of them singletons. Sequenced input: PBMCs. All receptors derive from a woman in her 30s in good health and CMV-seronegative.

The V and J genes are TRBV12-5 and TRBJ1-6; 8 nucleotides match TRBD1. J lost 6 bases, V lost 9 bases, and 16 bases had no gene match. The germline CDR1 and CDR2 sequences are LGHNT and FRNRAP. The CDR3 length is 17 residues. CDR3 sequence (DNA): TGTGCTAGGATAGGACAGGGAAACGAAGCGAGTAATTCACCCCTCCACTTT. Translating gives CARIGQGNEASNSPLHF.

The chain combines TRBV29-1 with TRBJ2-7; 10 bases line up with TRBD1. Trimming removed 4 bases from V and 8 bases from J; junction bases left unmatched: 11. The CDR3 totals 14 residues. The germline CDR1 and CDR2 sequences are SQVTM and ANQGSEA. CDR3 amino acids: CSVGDRGIPTQQYF. The DNA for the CDR3 is TGCAGCGTTGGGGACAGGGGCATACCTACGCAGCAGTACTTC.

The chain employs TRBV21-1 and TRBJ2-7; TRBD1 is the table's D call and was not checked against the DNA. TRBV21-1 is assigned pseudogene status. The CDR3 spans 17 residues. The CDR3 region has the DNA TGTGCCAGCAGCGTCATTCAGGGGCAGCAGAGCTCCTACGAGCAGTACTTC. Encoded protein: CASSVIQGQQSSYEQYF.

This chain uses TRBV5-1 with TRBJ2-1; D is perhaps TRBD1 (6 bases). In germline, CDR1 is SGHRS, CDR2 YFSETQ. V was clipped by 5 bases and J by 2 bases, with 17 bases between them. This CDR3 has 16 residues. CDR3 sequence: CASSGSGQLTYNEQFF. CDR3 DNA: TGCGCCAGCAGTGGAAGCGGACAGCTCACCTACAATGAGCAGTTCTTC.

The CDR3 DNA reads TGCGCCAGCAGCTCACCTTGGGGGGACACTGAAGCTTTCTTT. Its translation is CASSSPWGDTEAFF. V and J are TRBV5-1 and TRBJ1-1; D is possibly TRBD1 (5 bases). The CDR3 covers 14 residues. Germline assignment: CDR1 SGHRS and CDR2 YFSETQ. Trimming removed 3 bases at V and 3 bases at J, with 12 bases between.

The V and J genes are TRBV5-1 and TRBJ2-3; 7 bases fit TRBD2. This CDR3 has 16 residues. The V segment lost 3 bases and the J segment 4 bases; nucleotides outside the gene matches: 11. The germline gives CDR1 SGHRS, CDR2 YFSETQ. In DNA form, the CDR3 reads TGCGCCAGCAGCTACGGGCTAGCGGCAATACCAGATACGCAGTATTTT. This translates into CASSYGLAAIPDTQYF.

The chain's CDR3 is CASSLEARDRVGDTQYF. CDR3 bases: TGTGCCAGCAGCTTAGAGGCGCGGGACAGGGTGGGAGATACGCAGTATTTT. The chain carries TRBV7-8 and TRBJ2-3; 9 bases agree with TRBD1. With 1 base clipped from V and 5 bases from J, the junction kept 10 bases outside the gene matches. The germline gives CDR1 SGHVS, CDR2 FQNEAQ. The CDR3 runs 17 residues.

V is TRBV5-1 and J is TRBJ2-3, with 9 bases that match TRBD2. Germline trimming cut 4 bases from V and 0 bases from J; bases unmatched to any gene: 9. Per germline, CDR1 SGHRS and CDR2 YFSETQ. This CDR3 contains 17 residues. CDR3 nucleotide sequence: TGCGCCAGCAGCCCTTCAAGCGGGGGGACTAGCACAGATACGCAGTATTTT. It yields the protein CASSPSSGGTSTDTQYF. The full variable domain, rest sourced from reference TRBV5-1 and TRBJ2-3, is KAGVTQTPRYLIKTRGQQVTLSCSPISGHRSVSWYQQTPGQGLQFLFEYFSETQRNKGNFPGRFSGRQFSNSRSEMNVSTLELGDSALYLCASSPSSGGTSTDTQYFGPGTRLTVL.

The V call is TRBV4-1, the J call TRBJ1-2; TRBD1 is a possible D gene (6 bases). The CDR3 sequence is 14 residues long. Germline loops: CDR1 MGHRA, CDR2 YSYEKL. With 1 base removed from V and 4 bases from J, the gap between germline ends came to 10 bases. The chain's CDR3 is CASSQGYRVYGYTF. CDR3 nucleotide sequence: TGCGCCAGCAGCCAAGGGTACAGGGTCTATGGCTACACCTTC.

V gene TRBV5-1 combines with J gene TRBJ1-1; 11 bases line up with TRBD1. The V and J ends lost 3 bases and 5 bases, in that order; junction bases with no gene match: 6. Germline V gives CDR1 SGHRS, CDR2 YFSETQ. This CDR3 has 15 amino acids. CDR3 coding DNA: TGCGCCAGCAGCTCCAGGACAGGGGGCGTGACTGAAGCTTTCTTT. Translating it yields CASSSRTGGVTEAFF.

The chain employs TRBV2 and TRBJ1-1; TRBD1 matches 8 bases. The CDR3 spans 14 residues. Germline CDR1 is SNHLY and CDR2 is FYNNEI. The V gene end was trimmed by 3 bases and the J gene end by 6 bases; junction bases not matched to a gene: 6. The CDR3: CASSDGRGRAEAFF. In DNA, the CDR3 is TGTGCCAGCAGTGACGGCAGGGGGCGGGCTGAAGCTTTCTTT.

The chain employs TRBV4-3 and TRBJ2-3, with 9 bases matching TRBD1. Trimming at V came to 1 base and at J to 2 bases, leaving 13 bases not matched to a gene. The germline V gene encodes CDR1 LGHNA and CDR2 YSLEER. The CDR3 loop spans 19 amino acids. CDR3 in amino acids: CASSQGPPTGGEFTDTQYF. As DNA, the CDR3 is TGCGCCAGCAGCCAAGGACCCCCCACAGGGGGCGAATTCACAGATACGCAGTATTTT.

The rearrangement links TRBV5-1 to TRBJ1-2; possible D gene TRBD1, 5 bases. CDR3 size: 12 residues. CDR1 and CDR2 from the germline V gene are SGHRS and YFSETQ. V was pared by 2 bases and J by 8 bases, with 10 bases between. CDR3 protein: CASSFDGGGYTF. The CDR3 DNA reads TGCGCCAGCAGCTTTGACGGGGGGGGCTACACCTTC. Together with reference TRBV5-1 and TRBJ1-2, the CDR3 gives the full variable domain: KAGVTQTPRYLIKTRGQQVTLSCSPISGHRSVSWYQQTPGQGLQFLFEYFSETQRNKGNFPGRFSGRQFSNSRSEMNVSTLELGDSALYLCASSFDGGGYTFGSGTRLTVV.

The chain combines TRBV2 with TRBJ2-3; D is perhaps TRBD1 (5 bases). Germline assignment: CDR1 SNHLY and CDR2 FYNNEI. V was shortened by 7 bases and J by 4 bases, with 9 bases between the two germline ends. CDR3 size: 12 residues. The CDR3 nucleotides are TGTGCCAGCAAGCCAGGGTCAGATACGCAGTATTTT. It encodes CASKPGSDTQYF.

This clone has just a few counts. Given the absence of the conserved phenylalanine or tryptophan at the CDR3 end, a read error is likely. It is unclear where the CDR3 begins or ends on the DNA, so no DNA is shown, and the CDR3 is as TCRdb lists it. The chain joins TRBV15 to TRBJ1-2; TRBD1, the table's D call, lacks a check against the DNA. The CDR3 has 18 amino acids, counting both end residues. The germline gives CDR1 LNHNV, CDR2 YYDKDF (reference sequence). The CDR3 here is CATSRDGQGGNLWLWLHL.

J is TRBJ2-3 and V is TRBV5-4; 12 bases map to TRBD2. The germline gives CDR1 SGHNT, CDR2 YYREEE (reference sequence). After removal of 2 bases from V and 4 bases from J, the junction contained 5 bases not matched to a gene. CDR3 length: 16 amino acids. In DNA, the CDR3 is TGTGCCAGCAGCTTACGACTAGCGGGGGTTTCAGATACGCAGTATTTT. Protein sequence: CASSLRLAGVSDTQYF.

This chain joins TRBV13 and TRBJ1-1; D may be TRBD1 (5 bases). V dropped 7 bases and J dropped 6 bases, with 15 bases sitting between them. Germline CDR1 reads PRHDT; CDR2 reads FYEKMQ (reference sequence). The CDR3 totals 13 residues. CDR3 nucleotide sequence: TGTGCCAGCAACCAGGGTTCTCAACCTGAAGCTTTCTTT. The encoded protein is CASNQGSQPEAFF.

The V call is TRBV7-8, the J call TRBJ1-5; D might be TRBD1 (5 bases). Between the trimmed V and J ends, which lost 4 bases and 1 base, there was a span of 17 bases. Germline V CDR1 and CDR2: SGHVS, FQNEAQ. This CDR3 region has 17 residues. CDR3 in amino acids: CASSSPWGESSNQPQHF. The CDR3 coding sequence is TGTGCCAGCAGCTCCCCCTGGGGGGAGTCGAGCAATCAGCCCCAGCATTTT. Using reference TRBV7-8 and TRBJ1-5 for the parts outside the CDR3, the full variable domain is GAGVSQSPRYKVAKRGQDVALRCDPISGHVSLFWYQQALGQGPEFLTYFQNEAQLDKSGLPSDRFFAERPEGSVSTLKIQRTQQEDSAVYLCASSSPWGESSNQPQHFGDGTRLSIL.